The 27 T cell receptor beta chains reported below all come from one sample, sequenced in a study of T cell responses to AZD1222 COVID-19 vaccine. Sequenced by immunoSEQ multiplex PCR; TCRdb stores in-frame clones only, minus some. The table includes fewer than 150,000 clones, roughly 90% detected once. The source was peripheral blood, collected on day 0 of AZD1222 vaccination. All receptors come from an adult in good health.

The chain links TRBV4-3 to TRBJ2-1; possibly TRBD1 for D (5 bases). From germline, CDR1 is LGHNA and CDR2 YSLEER. The germline V and J ends were trimmed by 0 bases and 1 base, with 10 bases remaining between them. The CDR3 is 16 residues long. The CDR3 DNA reads as TGCGCCAGCAGCCAAGAGGGGCTGGGATCCTACAATGAGCAGTTCTTC. Protein: CASSQEGLGSYNEQFF.

This sequence joins TRBV10-3 and TRBJ1-3, with 8 bases matching TRBD1. The trim removed 11 bases at V and 1 base at J, leaving 7 bases unmatched. Germline assignment: CDR1 ENHRY and CDR2 SYGVKD. The CDR3 sequence is 14 residues long. Written as DNA, the CDR3 is TGTGCCGACCGGGACAGGCCGTCTGGAAACACCATATATTTT. Protein product: CADRDRPSGNTIYF.

The chain recombines TRBV20-1 with TRBJ1-1, with a weak D call TRBD1 (6 bases). Germline V gene sequence: CDR1 DFQATT, CDR2 SNEGSKA (reference sequence). There are 11 residues in the CDR3. V was clipped by 8 bases and J by 8 bases, with 15 bases between them. CDR3 protein: CSPNQDREAFF. Written as DNA, the CDR3 is TGCAGTCCGAATCAAGACAGGGAAGCTTTCTTT.

This clone showed up just once. In nucleotides, the CDR3 is TGTGCCAGCAAAATTACAGGGGGTAGTCAGCCCCAGCATTTT. Translated: CASKITGGSQPQHF. The chain uses TRBV28 and TRBJ1-5, with 8 nucleotides matching TRBD1. The germline V gene has CDR1 MDHEN and CDR2 SYDVKM. This CDR3 contains 14 residues. The trim removed 7 bases at V and 6 bases at J, leaving 8 bases unmatched.

The rearrangement links TRBV4-3 to TRBJ2-2; 7 bases are a match to TRBD1. The V and J ends lost 4 bases and 4 bases, in that order; junction bases with no gene match: 6. CDR1 and CDR2 (germline): LGHNA, YSLEER. This CDR3 region has 15 residues. The CDR3 loop reads CASSLERTGTGELFF. CDR3 DNA: TGCGCCAGCAGCCTGGAGAGGACAGGCACCGGGGAGCTGTTTTTT.

This CDR3 is CASSISAGRMGELFF. The CDR3, as DNA: TGTGCCAGTAGTATTTCGGCAGGGAGGATGGGGGAGCTGTTTTTT. This chain links TRBV19 with TRBJ2-2; a possible D gene is TRBD2 (6 bases). Per germline, CDR1 LNHDA and CDR2 SQIVND (reference sequence). CDR3 length: 15 residues. Trimming cost V 3 bases and J 8 bases, with 16 bases left between them.

The chain combines TRBV5-1 with TRBJ1-4; tentative D call: TRBD1 (6 bases). The CDR3 covers 15 residues. The germline V gene has CDR1 SGHRS and CDR2 YFSETQ. V was trimmed by 4 bases and J by 6 bases, leaving 16 bases between them. The CDR3 sequence is CASSLGTRDDEKLFF. In DNA form, the CDR3 reads TGCGCCAGCAGCCTAGGGACAAGGGATGATGAAAAACTGTTTTTT.

This rearrangement joins TRBV14 to TRBJ1-2; weak D call: TRBD1 (6 bases). Germline-derived CDR1 and CDR2 are SGHDN and FVKESK. V was cut by 6 bases and J by 4 bases, with 12 bases left in between. CDR3 length: 13 amino acids. CDR3 sequence: CASSPGQTYGYTF. The CDR3 DNA reads as TGTGCCAGCAGTCCGGGACAAACCTATGGCTACACCTTC.

This clone was seen only once. This chain joins TRBV19 and TRBJ1-1, with D perhaps matching TRBD1 (5 bases). Germline lookup yields CDR1 LNHDA and CDR2 SQIVND (reference sequence). The CDR3 is made up of 13 amino acids. Trimming took off 3 bases at V and 6 bases at J, with 11 bases between the two ends. For the CDR3, the DNA is TGTGCCAGTAGTATCGTCAGGGAGGCTGAAGCTTTCTTT. Translation: CASSIVREAEAFF. The full variable domain, with the rest looked up from reference TRBV19 and TRBJ1-1, is DGGITQSPKYLFRKEGQNVTLSCEQNLNHDAMYWYRQDPGQGLRLIYYSQIVNDFQKGDIAEGYSVSREKKESFPLTVTSAQKNPTAFYLCASSIVREAEAFFGQGTRLTVV.

This chain links TRBV6-2 or TRBV6-3 with TRBJ2-3; 7 nucleotides agree with TRBD2. Losses at the gene ends were 7 bases for V and 4 bases for J; bases not matched to a gene: 8. The germline V gene encodes CDR1 MNHEY and CDR2 SVGEGT. The CDR3 is 14 amino acids. The CDR3 DNA reads TGTGCCAGCACCCCGACTAGCTGGGCAGATACGCAGTATTTT. Translated, it gives CASTPTSWADTQYF.

The chain uses TRBV10-3 and TRBJ1-5, with D possibly being TRBD1 (6 bases). V shed 4 bases and J shed 5 bases, with 15 bases lying between them. Germline V gene data show CDR1 as ENHRY and CDR2 as SYGVKD. This CDR3 is built from 15 residues. The CDR3 reads CAISARQVLDQPQHF. DNA for the CDR3: TGTGCCATCAGTGCAAGACAGGTTTTGGATCAGCCCCAGCATTTT.

The chain is built from TRBV28 and TRBJ1-6; 9 nucleotides agree with TRBD1. J gave up 10 bases and V 3 bases, and 7 bases lay outside the gene matches. From germline, CDR1 is MDHEN and CDR2 SYDVKM. The CDR3 is 15 residues long. CDR3 DNA: TGTGCCAGCAGTTTTCGGGGACAGGGTGGCTCACCCCTCCACTTT. This gives the protein CASSFRGQGGSPLHF.

This sequence joins TRBV6-5 and TRBJ1-1; D not certain. Trimming took 0 bases from V and 3 from J, leaving 8 bases between them. Germline V CDR1 and CDR2: MNHEY, SVGAGI. The CDR3 contains 14 residues. CDR3 region: CASSYSGEYTEAFF. The CDR3, as DNA: TGTGCCAGCAGTTACTCCGGGGAATACACTGAAGCTTTCTTT.

This chain joins TRBV7-6 and TRBJ1-4, with D uncertain. Deletions cut 2 bases from V and 8 bases from J, with 9 bases between. Germline V gene data show CDR1 as SGHVS and CDR2 as FNYEAQ. The CDR3 runs to 13 residues. In nucleotides, the CDR3 is TGTGCCAGCAGCTTACCGGGCCAGGAAAAACTGTTTTTT. It is translated as CASSLPGQEKLFF.

This clone has a single count. This chain uses TRBV27 with TRBJ1-5; D is unclear. This CDR3 spans 13 amino acids. Germline-derived CDR1 and CDR2 are MNHEY and SMNVEV (reference sequence). Trimming shortened V by 0 bases and J by 7 bases, and 7 bases separated the two germline ends. The CDR3 spells CASSLSRAQPQHF. The DNA of the CDR3 is TGTGCCAGCAGTTTATCGCGAGCCCAGCCCCAGCATTTT.

This chain links TRBV9 with TRBJ1-5; D perhaps matches TRBD1 (6 bases). The CDR3 covers 15 residues. In germline, CDR1 is SGDLS, CDR2 YYNGEE. Trimming took off 3 bases at V and 3 bases at J, with 13 bases between the two ends. The CDR3 sequence: CASSGDTVTNQPQHF. The CDR3, as DNA: TGTGCCAGCAGCGGGGACACCGTCACCAATCAGCCCCAGCATTTT. Filled out from reference TRBV9 and TRBJ1-5, the complete variable domain reads DSGVTQTPKHLITATGQRVTLRCSPRSGDLSVYWYQQSLDQGLQFLIQYYNGEERAKGNILERFSAQQFPDLHSELNLSSLELGDSALYFCASSGDTVTNQPQHFGDGTRLSIL.

The genes are TRBV6-5 and TRBJ1-5, with 8 bases identical to TRBD1. Germline loops: CDR1 MNHEY, CDR2 SVGAGI. The CDR3 is made up of 16 amino acids. J was trimmed by 5 bases and V by 0 bases; bases with no gene match: 6. This CDR3 is CASSYSGQGGDQPQHF. The CDR3 nucleotides are TGTGCCAGCAGTTACTCAGGACAGGGAGGAGATCAGCCCCAGCATTTT.

The genes are TRBV28 and TRBJ1-1; maybe TRBD1 (6 bases). V dropped 5 bases and J dropped 3 bases, with 13 bases sitting between them. The CDR3 is 14 amino acids. Per the germline V gene, CDR1 is MDHEN and CDR2 is SYDVKM. The CDR3 sequence is CASSPQGIYTEAFF. In DNA, the CDR3 is TGTGCCAGCAGTCCACAGGGTATTTACACTGAAGCTTTCTTT.

The chain uses TRBV9 and TRBJ1-2; D possibly corresponds to TRBD1 (5 bases). This CDR3 has 15 amino acids. The V end was cut by 4 bases, the J end by 8 bases, with 21 bases between. The germline V gene has CDR1 SGDLS and CDR2 YYNGEE. Here the CDR3 DNA reads TGTGCCAGCAGCCTCCGGTTCGGGACCGTACAAGGCTACACCTTC. It is translated as CASSLRFGTVQGYTF.

The V call is TRBV6-1, the J call TRBJ2-1, with D tentatively TRBD1 (7 bases). V was cut by 1 base and J by 6 bases, with 19 bases left in between. Germline V CDR1 and CDR2: MNHNS, SASEGT. The CDR3 spans 17 residues. The CDR3 protein is CASSEVPAGGGGNEQFF. The CDR3 nucleotides are TGTGCCAGCAGTGAAGTCCCCGCAGGGGGAGGTGGCAATGAGCAGTTCTTC.

The rearrangement uses TRBV27 and TRBJ1-5; the D is unclear. CDR3 length: 13 amino acids. Germline V lookup: CDR1 MNHEY, CDR2 SMNVEV (reference sequence). The V end lost 7 bases, the J end lost 4 bases, and 11 bases lay between the germline ends. The CDR3 sequence is CASKGRWNQPQHF. CDR3 coding DNA: TGTGCCAGCAAAGGCAGGTGGAATCAGCCCCAGCATTTT.

The V gene is TRBV25-1, the J gene TRBJ1-1, with unresolved D. With 7 bases removed from V and 1 base from J, the gap between germline ends came to 4 bases. The length of the CDR3 is 11 residues. Per germline, CDR1 MGHDK and CDR2 SYGVNS. The CDR3 reads CASKGNTEAFF. The CDR3 bases are TGTGCCAGCAAGGGGAACACTGAAGCTTTCTTT. Full variable domain (rest looked up from reference TRBV25-1 and TRBJ1-1): EADIYQTPRYLVIGTGKKITLECSQTMGHDKMYWYQQDPGMELHLIHYSYGVNSTEKGDLSSESTVSRIRTEHFPLTLESARPSHTSQYLCASKGNTEAFFGQGTRLTVV.

The CDR3 DNA reads as TGTGCCAGCAGCTCGACTCCGGGACAGGGGGCTCGAGGCTACACCTTC. Its translation is CASSSTPGQGARGYTF. This chain uses TRBV3-1 (or the pseudogene TRBV3-2) with TRBJ1-2; TRBD1 aligns across 12 bases. The CDR3 runs to 16 residues. V dropped 5 bases and J dropped 8; count of bases not matched to a gene: 12. CDR1 is LGHDT, CDR2 YNNKEL, per germline (reference sequence).

This chain links TRBV18 with TRBJ1-1; D is unclear. Germline-derived CDR1 and CDR2 are KGHSH and LQKENI. The V gene lost 0 bases and the J gene lost 2 bases, with 10 bases spanning the gap. This CDR3 region has 15 residues. CDR3 amino acids: CASSPPAGVNTEAFF. The CDR3 nucleotides are TGTGCCAGCTCACCACCGGCAGGCGTTAACACTGAAGCTTTCTTT.

The chain carries TRBV3-1 (or the pseudogene TRBV3-2) and TRBJ1-6; TRBD1 agrees at 8 bases. V gave up 4 bases and J gave up 8 bases; unmatched junction bases: 7. Per germline, CDR1 LGHDT and CDR2 YNNKEL (reference sequence). The length of the CDR3 is 15 residues. The CDR3: CASSRGQGSDSPLHF. CDR3 sequence (DNA): TGTGCCAGCAGCCGTGGACAGGGTAGCGATTCACCCCTCCACTTT.

J is TRBJ1-4 and V is TRBV7-9, with TRBD1 identical over 7 bases. With V trimmed by 6 bases and J by 3 bases, 4 bases remained unmatched. The V gene's germline CDR1 is SEHNR and CDR2 FQNEAQ (reference sequence). The CDR3 totals 14 residues. CDR3 region: CASRPGQSNEKLFF. The CDR3, as DNA: TGTGCCAGCAGACCGGGACAGTCTAATGAAAAACTGTTTTTT.

The rearrangement links TRBV3-1 (or the pseudogene TRBV3-2) to TRBJ2-1, with D tentatively TRBD2 (5 bases). The CDR3 contains 16 residues. Trimming took 0 bases from V and 0 from J, leaving 9 bases between them. Germline V CDR1 and CDR2: LGHDT, YNNKEL (reference sequence). CDR3 in DNA: TGTGCCAGCAGCCAAGACGACTATGGCTCCTACAATGAGCAGTTCTTC. Translation gives CASSQDDYGSYNEQFF.